Given below is one TCR beta chain in context. Its antigen is unidentified. The CDR3 has 15 residues. Germline-derived CDR1 and CDR2 are LGHNA and YNFKEQ. V dropped 0 bases and J dropped 2 bases, with 10 bases sitting between them. This specimen belongs to a study of early T cells in non-severe SARS-CoV-2 infection. Study in general: The authors sequenced bulk RNA from unsorted whole blood, leaving chains unpaired.

Study-wide results and limits: Sequences matched to VDJdb favored anti-spike CD8 responses, while private and CD4 specificities were missed.

Individual cDNA molecules were tagged with unique molecular identifiers, the study reported. One entry per CDR3 protein, called by TCRdb with MiXCR from the 5' RACE reads. Among 25,000 to 30,000 distinct CDR3 sequences listed, approximately 5.6% were seen once. The source material was whole blood. This rearrangement joins TRBV4-2 to TRBJ1-2, with D unresolved. The sequence derives from an adult who was a healthcare worker with PCR-confirmed SARS-CoV-2 infection or an uninfected control (not recorded which). CDR3 protein: CASSQEKGPNYGYTF. As DNA, the CDR3 is TGTGCCAGCAGCCAAGAAAAAGGGCCAAACTATGGCTACACCTTC.